This passage covers 27 T cell receptor beta chains from one sample sequenced in a study of blood T cell repertoires in COVID-19. The method was immunoSEQ multiplex PCR; TCRdb's version includes in-frame clones alone and lacks a portion of them. The repertoire holds about 25,000 clones, with 65% to 90% as singletons. The material sequenced was peripheral blood. These receptors originate from a man between 65 and 79 years old with acute or convalescent COVID-19.

This clone is a singleton in its sample. The V gene is TRBV11-3, the J gene TRBJ2-5; 11 bases are a match to TRBD1. Trimming took 4 bases from V and 2 from J; bases not matched to a gene: 12. CDR3 size: 18 residues. In germline, CDR1 is SGHNT, CDR2 YENEEA. The CDR3 bases are TGTGCCAGCAGCTCGTTTTCTAGATGGGACAGGGGGCAAGAGACCCAGTACTTC. Translation: CASSSFSRWDRGQETQYF.

This rearrangement joins TRBV5-1 to TRBJ1-2; 9 bases fit TRBD1. This CDR3 has 16 residues. The V gene end was trimmed by 4 bases and the J gene end by 8 bases; junction bases not matched to a gene: 15. CDR1 and CDR2 (germline): SGHRS, YFSETQ. The CDR3 sequence: CASSGGTGLNGGGYTF. CDR3 in DNA: TGCGCCAGCAGCGGCGGGACAGGGTTAAATGGTGGCGGCTACACCTTC. Full variable domain (outside the CDR3, taken from reference TRBV5-1 and TRBJ1-2): KAGVTQTPRYLIKTRGQQVTLSCSPISGHRSVSWYQQTPGQGLQFLFEYFSETQRNKGNFPGRFSGRQFSNSRSEMNVSTLELGDSALYLCASSGGTGLNGGGYTFGSGTRLTVV.

The chain couples TRBV12-3 or TRBV12-4 to TRBJ2-5, with TRBD1 matching 8 bases. Unmatched junction bases numbered 6, after V lost 5 bases and J lost 7 bases. The length of the CDR3 is 13 residues. This CDR3 reads CASSPQGAGTQYF. The CDR3 DNA follows: TGTGCCAGCAGTCCTCAGGGGGCAGGGACCCAGTACTTC.

Details on this clone: Compared with germline, one end of the junction differs, possibly owing to a read error. This chain uses TRBV7-7 with TRBJ2-3, with 11 bases lining up with TRBD1. CDR1 is SSHAT and CDR2 is FNYEAQ in the germline V gene (reference sequence). The CDR3 runs to 16 residues. The DNA for the CDR3 is TGTGCTAGCAGCCCTCACGGGACAGGGGGGAGAGATACGCAGTATTTT. Encoded protein: CASSPHGTGGRDTQYF.

This clone has just a few counts. CDR3 amino acids: CAISESEDRAFF. Here the CDR3 DNA reads TGTGCCATCAGTGAGTCAGAGGACAGGGCTTTCTTT. The chain couples TRBV10-3 to TRBJ1-1, with 7 bases that match TRBD1. V trimming: 0 bases; J trimming: 11 bases; junction bases outside the gene matches: 3. CDR3 size: 12 residues. The germline V gene encodes CDR1 ENHRY and CDR2 SYGVKD.

The V gene is TRBV27, the J gene TRBJ1-1; 9 positions match TRBD1. Germline loops: CDR1 MNHEY, CDR2 SMNVEV (reference sequence). The CDR3 spans 15 residues. Germline trimming cut 5 bases from V and 4 bases from J; bases unmatched to any gene: 8. CDR3 sequence: CASSMDRGGSTEAFF. As DNA, the CDR3 is TGTGCCAGCAGTATGGACAGGGGTGGGAGCACTGAAGCTTTCTTT.

J is TRBJ1-2 and V is TRBV5-1; D perhaps matches TRBD1 (5 bases). The CDR3 has 14 residues. Germline V CDR1 and CDR2: SGHRS, YFSETQ. The V end lost 3 bases, the J end lost 1 base, and 10 bases lay between the germline ends. CDR3 loop: CASSWQGLNYGYTF. The CDR3 nucleotides are TGCGCCAGCAGCTGGCAGGGACTTAACTATGGCTACACCTTC. Full variable domain (missing parts from reference TRBV5-1 and TRBJ1-2): KAGVTQTPRYLIKTRGQQVTLSCSPISGHRSVSWYQQTPGQGLQFLFEYFSETQRNKGNFPGRFSGRQFSNSRSEMNVSTLELGDSALYLCASSWQGLNYGYTFGSGTRLTVV.

The rearrangement joins TRBV5-1 to TRBJ2-2; TRBD1 matches 7 bases. The CDR3 runs 14 residues. CDR1 is SGHRS, CDR2 YFSETQ, per germline. Trimming cost V 4 bases and J 4 bases; bases outside gene matches: 4. CDR3 nucleotide sequence: TGCGCCAGCAGCCCGGGACAGCTCACCGGGGAGCTGTTTTTT. Protein sequence: CASSPGQLTGELFF.

The CDR3 sequence: CASSPNREVNSYEQYF. The CDR3 nucleotides are TGTGCCAGCTCACCTAACCGGGAGGTCAACTCCTACGAGCAGTACTTC. The chain uses TRBV18 and TRBJ2-7; 7 bases are shared with TRBD2. Per the germline V gene, CDR1 is KGHSH and CDR2 is LQKENI. The length of the CDR3 is 16 residues. J gave up 0 bases and V 3 bases, and 8 bases lay outside the gene matches.

This chain links TRBV9 with TRBJ1-1, with a weak D call TRBD1 (5 bases). There are 17 residues in the CDR3. Trimming took off 3 bases at V and 2 bases at J, with 20 bases between the two ends. CDR1 and CDR2 (germline): SGDLS, YYNGEE. The CDR3 bases are TGTGCCAGCAGCGCTATAGGGGCAGCCTTAGGTAACACTGAAGCTTTCTTT. Translated: CASSAIGAALGNTEAFF.

The chain has TRBV7-9 and TRBJ1-5; unclear D gene. With 1 base removed from V and 4 bases from J, the gap between germline ends came to 8 bases. The CDR3 totals 14 residues. The V gene's germline CDR1 is SEHNR and CDR2 FQNEAQ (reference sequence). The CDR3 DNA reads TGTGCCAGCAGCTTAGGAGGGTTGAATCAGCCCCAGCATTTT. Residues: CASSLGGLNQPQHF.

The V gene is TRBV6-4, the J gene TRBJ2-3, with a tentative D call TRBD1 (5 bases). Trimming pared 2 bases from V and 0 bases from J, leaving 15 bases between. The CDR3 totals 17 residues. CDR1 and CDR2 from the germline V gene are MRHNA and SNTAGT. The CDR3 spells CASSDPSVGASTDTQYF. CDR3 nucleotides: TGTGCCAGCAGTGACCCCTCCGTTGGGGCTAGCACAGATACGCAGTATTTT.

By sample share, this clone is medium-sized. The genes are TRBV30 and TRBJ2-7; 8 nucleotides align to TRBD2. V lost 5 bases and J lost 2; bases outside the gene matches: 8. Germline V gene sequence: CDR1 GTSNPN, CDR2 SVGIG (reference sequence). CDR3 length: 14 residues. The CDR3 nucleotides are TGTGCCTGGGAGAGAGGCGGGGGGACCTACGAGCAGTACTTC. Translated, it gives CAWERGGGTYEQYF.

V is TRBV7-9 and J is TRBJ2-5, with 7 bases fitting TRBD2. CDR1 is SEHNR and CDR2 is FQNEAQ in the germline V gene (reference sequence). The junction had 9 bases not matched to a gene; V was cut back by 5 bases and J by 9 bases. This CDR3 spans 13 amino acids. The CDR3, as DNA: TGTGCCAGCAGCCTCCAACAGGCGGGGGCCCAGTACTTC. It yields the protein CASSLQQAGAQYF.

Points on this clone: Its ends do not fully match the called genes, so a read error is possible. J is TRBJ2-5 and V is TRBV7-7; 14 bases are shared with TRBD2. CDR3 size: 15 residues. Germline V gene data show CDR1 as SSHAT and CDR2 as FNYEAQ (reference sequence). CDR3 in amino acids: CASSLGLAGDQTQYF. CDR3 coding DNA: TGTGCTAGCAGCCTGGGACTAGCGGGGGACCAGACCCAGTACTTC. The full variable domain, in which reference TRBV7-7 and TRBJ2-5 provide the parts outside the CDR3, is GAGVSQSPRYKVTKRGQDVTLRCDPISSHATLYWYQQALGQGPEFLTYFNYEAQPDKSGLPSDRFSAERPEGSISTLTIQRTEQRDSAMYRCASSLGLAGDQTQYFGPGTRLLVL.

This clone has just one count. The chain carries TRBV6-1 and TRBJ1-3, with a tentative D call TRBD1 (5 bases). Germline values: CDR1 MNHNS, CDR2 SASEGT. Trimming cost V 10 bases and J 0 bases, with 16 bases left between them. The CDR3 is made up of 15 amino acids. CDR3 in amino acids: CATRGSHYSGNTIYF. For the CDR3, the DNA is TGTGCCACTAGGGGCAGCCATTACTCTGGAAACACCATATATTTT.

The rearrangement links TRBV2 to TRBJ2-5, with 13 bases identical to TRBD2. Germline loops: CDR1 SNHLY, CDR2 FYNNEI. There are 17 residues in the CDR3. J gave up 2 bases and V 3 bases, and 6 bases lay outside the gene matches. Written as DNA, the CDR3 is TGTGCCAGCAGTGACGGGACTAGCGGGAAAAGACAAGAGACCCAGTACTTC. It codes for CASSDGTSGKRQETQYF.

This chain links TRBV20-1 with TRBJ2-7, with a tentative D call TRBD2 (5 bases). V lost 6 bases, J lost 12 bases, and 18 bases lay in between. Germline assignment: CDR1 DFQATT and CDR2 SNEGSKA (reference sequence). This CDR3 is 11 amino acids long. The CDR3 loop is CSAPDSSALYF. CDR3 DNA: TGCAGTGCACCGGACTCTTCGGCTTTGTACTTC.

The chain links TRBV18 to TRBJ1-5; D unclear. Trimming cost V 6 bases and J 7 bases, with 13 bases left between them. The germline gives CDR1 KGHSH, CDR2 LQKENI. CDR3 length equals 13 residues. CDR3 sequence reads: CASSLVGRQPQHF. The CDR3 DNA follows: TGTGCCAGCTCCCTAGTGGGGAGACAGCCCCAGCATTTT.

The J gene is TRBJ2-7, the V gene TRBV10-3, with 10 bases identical to TRBD2. The CDR3 spans 15 residues. Per germline, CDR1 ENHRY and CDR2 SYGVKD. V trimming: 4 bases; J trimming: 12 bases; junction bases outside the gene matches: 15. CDR3 sequence (DNA): TGTGCCATCAGTGGGCAGGGGCTAGCGGGGGACCCCCCGTACTTC. Its translation: CAISGQGLAGDPPYF.

This chain uses TRBV6-2 or TRBV6-3 with TRBJ2-1; 7 positions agree with TRBD1. Germline trimming cut 2 bases from V and 9 bases from J; bases unmatched to any gene: 4. There are 13 residues in the CDR3. CDR1 and CDR2 (germline): MNHEY, SVGEGT. The CDR3 DNA sequence: TGTGCCAGCAGTTACCGGACAGGAGGTGAGCAGTTCTTC. This translates into CASSYRTGGEQFF.

V is TRBV5-1 and J is TRBJ2-1, with 10 bases identical to TRBD1. Trimming took 4 bases from V and 6 from J; bases not matched to a gene: 7. The germline CDR1 and CDR2 sequences are SGHRS and YFSETQ. The CDR3 runs to 15 residues. DNA for the CDR3: TGCGCCAGCAGCGCCGGGACAGGGGCAACCAATGAGCAGTTCTTC. This translates into CASSAGTGATNEQFF.

This chain joins TRBV4-3 and TRBJ1-1, with 11 bases that match TRBD1. CDR1 is LGHNA and CDR2 is YSLEER in the germline V gene. The CDR3 extends over 14 amino acids. The V and J ends lost 6 bases and 4 bases, in that order; junction bases with no gene match: 4. The CDR3 DNA sequence: TGCGCCAGCAGGGTGGGACAGGGGGGCACTGAAGCTTTCTTT. As protein: CASRVGQGGTEAFF.

The chain combines TRBV18 with TRBJ1-5; TRBD1 matches 7 bases. Germline CDR1 reads KGHSH; CDR2 reads LQKENI. The CDR3 runs to 18 residues. The trim removed 2 bases at V and 0 bases at J, leaving 10 bases unmatched. For the CDR3, the DNA is TGTGCCAGCTCACCAAAGGCCACAGGGGCGTATAGCAATCAGCCCCAGCATTTT. Amino acids: CASSPKATGAYSNQPQHF.

The chain carries TRBV19 and TRBJ1-1, with 7 bases identical to TRBD1. J gave up 1 base and V 7 bases, and 3 bases lay outside the gene matches. The CDR3 contains 13 residues. Germline loops: CDR1 LNHDA, CDR2 SQIVND (reference sequence). Here the CDR3 reads CASNRGQNTEAFF. In DNA, the CDR3 is TGTGCCAGTAACAGGGGTCAGAACACTGAAGCTTTCTTT.

The V gene is TRBV5-8, the J gene TRBJ2-7, with 13 bases fitting TRBD2. The J segment lost 5 bases and the V segment lost 3 bases, leaving 11 bases of the junction unmatched. CDR1 is SGHTS and CDR2 is YDEGEE in the germline V gene. The CDR3 loop spans 17 amino acids. The CDR3 nucleotides read TGTGCCAGCAGCTCAGGCAGCACTAGCGGGGGGGACGACGAGCAGTACTTC. Its translation is CASSSGSTSGGDDEQYF.

The count of this clone is one. The rearrangement uses TRBV5-1 and TRBJ2-7, with 9 bases fitting TRBD2. The germline V gene encodes CDR1 SGHRS and CDR2 YFSETQ. The CDR3 totals 20 residues. Germline trimming cut 2 bases from V and 0 bases from J; bases unmatched to any gene: 18. CDR3 sequence (DNA): TGCGCCAGCAGCTTTTACCCAACCTCGACTAGCGGACAACTCTCCTACGAGCAGTACTTC. Amino acid sequence: CASSFYPTSTSGQLSYEQYF.